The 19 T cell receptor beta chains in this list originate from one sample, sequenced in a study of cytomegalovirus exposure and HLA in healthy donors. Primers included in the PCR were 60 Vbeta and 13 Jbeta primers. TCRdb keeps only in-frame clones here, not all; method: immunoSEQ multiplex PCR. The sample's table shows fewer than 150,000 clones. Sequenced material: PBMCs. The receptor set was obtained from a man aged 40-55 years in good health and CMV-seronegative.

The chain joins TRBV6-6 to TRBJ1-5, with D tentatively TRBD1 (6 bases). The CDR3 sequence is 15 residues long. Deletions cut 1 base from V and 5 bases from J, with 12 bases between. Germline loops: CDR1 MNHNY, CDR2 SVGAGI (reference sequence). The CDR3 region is CASSYLSGDHQPQHF. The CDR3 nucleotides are TGTGCCAGCAGTTACTTGTCAGGGGACCATCAGCCCCAGCATTTT.

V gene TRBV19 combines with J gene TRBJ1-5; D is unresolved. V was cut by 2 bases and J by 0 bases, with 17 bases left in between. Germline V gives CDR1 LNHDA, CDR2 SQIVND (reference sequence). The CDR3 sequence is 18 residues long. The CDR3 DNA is TGTGCCAGTAGTATAAGGGTTTGGGCGGGAGATAGCAATCAGCCCCAGCATTTT. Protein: CASSIRVWAGDSNQPQHF.

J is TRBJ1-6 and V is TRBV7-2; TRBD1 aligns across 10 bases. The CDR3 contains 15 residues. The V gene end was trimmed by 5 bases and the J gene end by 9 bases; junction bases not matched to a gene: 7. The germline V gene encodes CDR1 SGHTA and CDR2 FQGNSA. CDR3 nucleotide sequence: TGTGCCAGCAGCGACCGGGACAGGGGTGGTTCACCCCTCCACTTT. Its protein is CASSDRDRGGSPLHF.

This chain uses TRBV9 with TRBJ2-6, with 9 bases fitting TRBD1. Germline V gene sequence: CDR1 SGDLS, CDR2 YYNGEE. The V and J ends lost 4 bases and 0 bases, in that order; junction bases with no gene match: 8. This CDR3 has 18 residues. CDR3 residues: CASSNPGQGHSGANVLTF. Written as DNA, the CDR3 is TGTGCCAGCAGCAATCCGGGACAGGGACACTCTGGGGCCAACGTCCTGACTTTC.

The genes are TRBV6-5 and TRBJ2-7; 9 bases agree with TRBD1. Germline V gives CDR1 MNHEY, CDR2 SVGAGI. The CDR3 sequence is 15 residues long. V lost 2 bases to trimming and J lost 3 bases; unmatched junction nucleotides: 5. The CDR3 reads CASSYPGQGIYEQYF. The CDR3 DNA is TGTGCCAGCAGTTACCCCGGACAGGGGATCTACGAGCAGTACTTC.

Here the CDR3 reads CASSQEGRGRKETQYF. Here the CDR3 DNA reads TGCGCCAGCAGCCAAGAGGGGCGGGGTAGAAAAGAGACCCAGTACTTC. This sequence joins TRBV4-1 and TRBJ2-5; D may be TRBD2 (6 bases). CDR1 is MGHRA, CDR2 YSYEKL, per germline. The CDR3 covers 16 residues. Trimming stripped 0 bases from V and 3 bases from J, with 14 bases between.

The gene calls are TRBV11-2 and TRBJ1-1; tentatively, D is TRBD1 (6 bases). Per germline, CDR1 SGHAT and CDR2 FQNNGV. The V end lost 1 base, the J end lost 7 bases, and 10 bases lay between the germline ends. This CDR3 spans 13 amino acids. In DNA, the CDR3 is TGTGCCAGCAGCTTAGCCGTGGACAGTGAAGCTTTCTTT. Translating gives CASSLAVDSEAFF.

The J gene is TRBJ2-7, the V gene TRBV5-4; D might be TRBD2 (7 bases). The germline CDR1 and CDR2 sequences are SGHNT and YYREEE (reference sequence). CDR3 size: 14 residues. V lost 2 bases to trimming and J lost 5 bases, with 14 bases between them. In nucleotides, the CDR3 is TGTGCCAGCAGCTTTCGCGGGGGCAAGCACGAGCAGTACTTC. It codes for CASSFRGGKHEQYF.

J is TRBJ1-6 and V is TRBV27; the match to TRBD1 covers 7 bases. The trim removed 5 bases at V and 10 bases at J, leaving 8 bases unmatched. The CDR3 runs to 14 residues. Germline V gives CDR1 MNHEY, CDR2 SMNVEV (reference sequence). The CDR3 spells CASSRQGRGSPLHF. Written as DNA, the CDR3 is TGTGCCAGCAGTCGACAGGGTCGAGGGTCACCCCTCCACTTT.

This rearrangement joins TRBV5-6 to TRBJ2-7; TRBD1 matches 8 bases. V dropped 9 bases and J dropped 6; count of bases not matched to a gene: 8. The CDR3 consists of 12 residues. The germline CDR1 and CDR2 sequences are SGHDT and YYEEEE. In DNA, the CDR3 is TGTGCCACCGGGACAGGCCTGGGCGAGCAGTACTTC. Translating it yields CATGTGLGEQYF.

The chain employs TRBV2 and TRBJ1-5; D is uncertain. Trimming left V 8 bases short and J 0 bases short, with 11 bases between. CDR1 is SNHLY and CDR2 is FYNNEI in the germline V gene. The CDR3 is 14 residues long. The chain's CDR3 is CASEGTYSNQPQHF. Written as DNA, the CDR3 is TGTGCCAGCGAGGGCACCTATAGCAATCAGCCCCAGCATTTT.

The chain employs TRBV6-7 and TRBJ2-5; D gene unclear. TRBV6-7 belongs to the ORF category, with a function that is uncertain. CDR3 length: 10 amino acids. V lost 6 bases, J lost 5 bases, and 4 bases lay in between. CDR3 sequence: CASRRETQYF. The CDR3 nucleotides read TGTGCCAGCAGGCGGGAGACCCAGTACTTC.

CDR3 sequence: CASSESRQQQYF. As DNA, the CDR3 is TGTGCCAGCAGTGAATCGCGGCAACAGCAGTACTTC. The chain joins TRBV2 to TRBJ2-7, with unresolved D. The CDR3 is 12 amino acids. The V gene's germline CDR1 is SNHLY and CDR2 FYNNEI. Trimming cost V 2 bases and J 8 bases, with 10 bases left between them.

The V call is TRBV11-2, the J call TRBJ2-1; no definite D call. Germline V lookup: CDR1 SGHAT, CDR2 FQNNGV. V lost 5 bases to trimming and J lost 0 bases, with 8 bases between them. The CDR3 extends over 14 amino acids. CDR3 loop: CASSRLTSYNEQFF. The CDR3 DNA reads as TGTGCCAGCAGCCGACTCACCTCCTACAATGAGCAGTTCTTC.

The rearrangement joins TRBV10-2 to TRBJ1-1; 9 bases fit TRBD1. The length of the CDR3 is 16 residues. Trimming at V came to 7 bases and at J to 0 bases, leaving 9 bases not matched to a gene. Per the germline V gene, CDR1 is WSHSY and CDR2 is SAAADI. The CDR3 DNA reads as TGCGCCAGCACCTTGACAGGGGGGATCATGAACACTGAAGCTTTCTTT. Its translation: CASTLTGGIMNTEAFF.

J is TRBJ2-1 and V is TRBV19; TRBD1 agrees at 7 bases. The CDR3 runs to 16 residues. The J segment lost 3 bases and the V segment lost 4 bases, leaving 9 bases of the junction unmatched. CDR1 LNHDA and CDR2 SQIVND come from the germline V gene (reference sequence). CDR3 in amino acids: CASSTATGALYNEQFF. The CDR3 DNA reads TGTGCCAGTAGTACCGCAACAGGGGCCCTCTACAATGAGCAGTTCTTC.

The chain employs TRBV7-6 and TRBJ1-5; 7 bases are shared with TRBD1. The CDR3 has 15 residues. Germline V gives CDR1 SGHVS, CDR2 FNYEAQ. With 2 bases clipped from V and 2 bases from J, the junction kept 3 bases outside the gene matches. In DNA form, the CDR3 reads TGTGCCAGCAGCTTAAAGGGGGCGGGCAATCAGCCCCAGCATTTT. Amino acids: CASSLKGAGNQPQHF.

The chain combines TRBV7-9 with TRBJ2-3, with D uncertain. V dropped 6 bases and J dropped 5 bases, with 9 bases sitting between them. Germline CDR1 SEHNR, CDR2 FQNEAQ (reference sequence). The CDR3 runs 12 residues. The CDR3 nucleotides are TGTGCCAGCAGTTATCAGAAAGATACGCAGTATTTT. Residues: CASSYQKDTQYF.

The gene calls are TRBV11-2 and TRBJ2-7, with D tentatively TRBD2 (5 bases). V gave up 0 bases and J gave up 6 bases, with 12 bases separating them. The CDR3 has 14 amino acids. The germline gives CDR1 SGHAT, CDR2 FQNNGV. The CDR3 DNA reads TGTGCCAGCAGCTTAGATCACCTAGCCGGCGAGCAGTACTTC. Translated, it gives CASSLDHLAGEQYF.